The T cell receptor beta chain under discussion was sequenced for a study of shared clonotypes between healthy human individuals (dated by TCRdb to about 2020). A note on the overall study: A few men and a couple of women, aged 18 to 49 years, made up the cohort. For each donor, three plates each were used for CD4 naive and CD4 memory, two plates were used for CD8 naive, and one plate was used for CD8 memory. To estimate repertoire size and how much clonotype sharing occurs between individuals, the study deeply sequenced the blood TCR repertoires of a handful of healthy adults. To increase sequencing depth and limit assay-specific biases, TCR repertoire library preparation and sequencing were carried out by different laboratories using diverse techniques. Leukapheresis yielded between about 0.9 and 8.9 billion PBMCs per donor.

General findings and caveats noted by the study authors: Across a handful of donors, about 5.2% of naive CD4, approximately 3.6% of naive CD8, 2% to 2.5% of memory CD4, and under 0.45% of memory CD8 clonotypes were shared. Compared with non-shared clonotypes, clonotypes shared by all four sorted-subset donors had higher generation probabilities. Because the study included only a small number of donors, the genetic and exposure-history diversity represented was limited. Pairwise subsampling indicated that sequencing depth was expected to affect the degree of clonotype sharing among donors. Naive subsets generally had larger estimated clonotype richness than memory subsets did. Even with the large sequencing depth, rarefaction of the sorted-subset datasets indicated that sequencing was incomplete. Only blood was sampled, and tissue TCR repertoires likely differ from those in blood.

For CDR1 and CDR2, the germline V gene lists SGHVS and FNYEAQ. The CDR3 runs 13 residues from the cysteine to the phenylalanine. Only the CDR3 portion is preserved as DNA: 39 bases, with reading frame beginning at the first base. A distance of 8 bases separates the germline ends of V and J, which lose 6 bases and 0 bases respectively. Using the deep immunoSEQ assay, TCR CDR3 regions were amplified from genomic DNA by multiplex PCR. Extracted genomic DNA from each cell subset was spread evenly across all wells of several immunoSEQ 96-well plates, with each plate serving as a replicate. For sorted subsets, approximately 0.2 ug of genomic DNA, equivalent to tens of thousands of T cell genomes, went into each replicate PCR. Purified libraries were measured with a Qubit 3.0 fluorometer, size-checked on a Bioanalyzer 2100, and measured again with the KAPA Library Quantification kit. Every immunoSEQ 96-well plate was sequenced on a separate single-read 150-cycle Illumina NextSeq 550 flow cell. The study's own analysis went as follows. The immunoSEQ output contained only junctional sequences without quality scores, so filtering could not match that applied to full-length reads. To assign V/J genes and CDR3, sequences were annotated using PyIR, a Python wrapper for IgBLAST v1.9, with IMGT germline references. Reads were removed for weak V/J assignments (E-value above 1e-6), missing CDR3, stop codons, out-of-frame junctions, or ambiguous translated residues. V3J clonotypes were defined as sequences sharing the same inferred V gene, J gene, and CDR3 amino acid sequence. The percentage overlap between two repertoires was calculated by dividing the number of shared unique clonotypes by the size of the smaller repertoire. Richness of each repertoire was evaluated using RTK rarefaction, the Chao1 estimator, and Recon v2.1 estimates of unobserved clonotypes. For all TCRbeta clonotypes obtained by the gDNA method from a handful of donors, generation probabilities were computed with OLGA. Not all clones reach the TCRdb copy of this immuneACCESS table, which keeps in-frame sequences only. Checked studies attribute under half of the gap to unresolved V genes and leave the rest unexplained. D and trimming were read from the DNA, whereas the V and J calls and clone size are those reported in that table. This sample comprises over 750,000 clones, just over 95% of them detected only once. Less than 0.25% of the sample comes from the top ten.

CD8 naive samples were obtained by positive selection for CCR7 among CD45RO-negative cells, yielding a CD45RA+CCR7+ population from which TemRA cells were excluded. Donors were healthy HIV-negative adults with no recently reported acute infections or vaccinations. Every donor was a Caucasian adult residing in Nashville, Tennessee, USA. Blood was obtained by leukapheresis, after which PBMCs were separated by Ficoll-Histopaque density gradient centrifugation and cryopreserved in liquid nitrogen vapor phase. Purity and quantity of every magnetically sorted T cell population were checked by analytical flow cytometry. Each sorted fraction had its genomic DNA isolated and then quantified by UV absorbance on a Nanodrop 2000c. On this clone: Its antigen is unknown. The record has no base qualities; no much larger clone is one base away.

Sequences were obtained from naive CD8+ T cells sorted from blood. The sample's cell subset or site label, decoded: CD45RA+CCR7+. The TCR sequence derives from a man between 25 and 39 years old in good health. Recombination joined TRBV7-6 with TRBJ2-5; there is no confident call for the D gene. The DNA reads TGTGCCAGCAGGTCAAGCCACCAAGAGACCCAGTACTTC. The encoded protein is CASRSSHQETQYF.